The rows below give T cell receptor beta chains drawn from one sample of a study of identical twins. One entry per CDR3 protein, called by TCRdb with MiXCR from the 5' RACE reads. This table holds 200,000 or so distinct CDR3 sequences, approximately 15% found once. In addition, the sample was reused for a study of T cells expressing NK-cell markers.

Sequenced sample: CD8+ T cells sorted from blood. Receptors were obtained from a woman aged 18-29 years in good health. Both conserved end residues are part of each CDR3. The order of the fields is D gene, V gene, clone size, J gene, CDR3 protein, CDR3 DNA. D genes are given only for firm matches. Not all rows give a size; the values are once, few, many and, for expanded clones, a class.

d_gene: -
v_gene: TRBV7-9
abundance: few
j_gene: TRBJ2-2
CDR3aa: CASSLWRESTGELFF
CDR3nt: TGTGCCAGCAGCTTATGGCGGGAAAGTACCGGGGAGCTGTTTTTT

d_gene: -
v_gene: TRBV12-3/TRBV12-4
abundance: -
j_gene: TRBJ1-1
CDR3aa: CASSYDRPEAFF
CDR3nt: TGTGCCAGCAGTTATGACCGGCCGGAGGCTTTCTTT

d_gene: -
v_gene: TRBV6-6
abundance: -
j_gene: TRBJ2-7
CDR3aa: CASISGGNEQYF
CDR3nt: TGTGCCAGCATCTCTGGGGGGAACGAGCAGTACTTC

d_gene: -
v_gene: TRBV20-1
abundance: -
j_gene: TRBJ1-5
CDR3aa: CSASRATHQPQHF
CDR3nt: TGCAGTGCTAGCCGGGCAACCCATCAGCCCCAGCATTTT

d_gene: -
v_gene: TRBV15
abundance: few
j_gene: TRBJ1-5
CDR3aa: CATSRERVSQPQHF
CDR3nt: TGTGCCACCAGCAGAGAGCGGGTATCCCAGCCCCAGCATTTT

d_gene: -
v_gene: TRBV6-6
abundance: -
j_gene: TRBJ2-7
CDR3aa: CASIQVPRGEQYF
CDR3nt: TGTGCCAGCATCCAGGTCCCACGCGGCGAGCAGTACTTC

d_gene: -
v_gene: TRBV7-9
abundance: few
j_gene: TRBJ2-1
CDR3aa: CASSLFDFRGGNEQFF
CDR3nt: TGTGCCAGCAGCTTATTTGATTTCAGAGGGGGCAATGAGCAGTTCTTC

d_gene: -
v_gene: TRBV19
abundance: few
j_gene: TRBJ2-3
CDR3aa: CASSITGVRLGDTQYF
CDR3nt: TGTGCCAGTAGTATTACAGGTGTCCGCCTCGGGGATACGCAGTATTTT

d_gene: TRBD1
v_gene: TRBV30
abundance: few
j_gene: TRBJ1-4
CDR3aa: CAWNLDRGVEKPFF
CDR3nt: TGTGCCTGGAACCTTGACAGGGGGGTTGAAAAACCGTTTTTT

d_gene: -
v_gene: TRBV19
abundance: -
j_gene: TRBJ2-5
CDR3aa: CASSTKGISVETQYF
CDR3nt: TGTGCCAGTAGTACGAAGGGAATATCGGTTGAGACCCAGTACTTC

d_gene: TRBD2
v_gene: TRBV6-2/TRBV6-3
abundance: -
j_gene: TRBJ2-1
CDR3aa: CASSSPRTSGSVGVYNEQFF
CDR3nt: TGTGCCAGCAGTTCGCCCCGGACTAGCGGGAGTGTGGGGGTGTACAATGAGCAGTTCTTC

d_gene: TRBD1
v_gene: TRBV20-1
abundance: -
j_gene: TRBJ2-1
CDR3aa: CSAPTGADYNEQFF
CDR3nt: TGCAGTGCCCCGACAGGGGCTGACTACAATGAGCAGTTCTTC

d_gene: -
v_gene: TRBV27
abundance: -
j_gene: TRBJ2-7
CDR3aa: CASSLITRYAHEQYF
CDR3nt: TGTGCCAGCAGTTTGATCACCAGATACGCCCACGAGCAGTACTTC

d_gene: TRBD1
v_gene: TRBV29-1
abundance: -
j_gene: TRBJ1-2
CDR3aa: CSVQGRAGYTF
CDR3nt: TGCAGCGTACAGGGGCGAGCTGGCTACACCTTC

d_gene: -
v_gene: TRBV6-2/TRBV6-3
abundance: -
j_gene: TRBJ2-2
CDR3aa: CASSYSDPGSNTGELFF
CDR3nt: TGTGCCAGCAGTTACTCGGACCCGGGGTCGAACACCGGGGAGCTGTTTTTT

d_gene: -
v_gene: TRBV10-3
abundance: few
j_gene: TRBJ1-2
CDR3aa: CAIRGDFGYTF
CDR3nt: TGTGCCATCAGGGGCGATTTTGGCTACACCTTC

d_gene: TRBD2
v_gene: TRBV13
abundance: -
j_gene: TRBJ2-1
CDR3aa: CASSWPSGGAYEQFF
CDR3nt: TGTGCCAGCAGCTGGCCTAGCGGGGGGGCGTATGAGCAGTTCTTC

d_gene: TRBD2
v_gene: TRBV29-1
abundance: -
j_gene: TRBJ2-3
CDR3aa: CSVEGLAGGSDTQYF
CDR3nt: TGCAGCGTTGAAGGATTAGCGGGAGGATCAGATACGCAGTATTTT

d_gene: -
v_gene: TRBV7-9
abundance: few
j_gene: TRBJ1-3
CDR3aa: CASSLVLSQSGNTIYF
CDR3nt: TGTGCCAGCAGCTTAGTTCTCAGTCAGTCTGGAAACACCATATATTTT

d_gene: -
v_gene: TRBV29-1
abundance: few
j_gene: TRBJ1-1
CDR3aa: CSVFRGLIAFF
CDR3nt: TGCAGCGTCTTCCGAGGGTTGATAGCTTTCTTT

d_gene: -
v_gene: TRBV12-3/TRBV12-4
abundance: -
j_gene: TRBJ1-1
CDR3aa: CASAPGTPNTEAFF
CDR3nt: TGTGCCAGCGCCCCGGGGACACCGAACACTGAAGCTTTCTTT

d_gene: -
v_gene: TRBV10-2
abundance: -
j_gene: TRBJ1-5
CDR3aa: CASSEALGNQPQHF
CDR3nt: TGCGCCAGCAGTGAGGCTCTGGGCAATCAGCCCCAGCATTTT

d_gene: -
v_gene: TRBV29-1
abundance: many
j_gene: TRBJ1-1
CDR3aa: CSVVETEAFF
CDR3nt: TGCAGCGTTGTAGAAACTGAAGCTTTCTTT

d_gene: -
v_gene: TRBV7-8
abundance: few
j_gene: TRBJ2-7
CDR3aa: CASSLVGGADYEQYF
CDR3nt: TGTGCCAGCAGCTTAGTGGGGGGGGCGGACTACGAGCAGTACTTC

d_gene: TRBD2
v_gene: TRBV11-2
abundance: few
j_gene: TRBJ2-3
CDR3aa: CASSPSGSGVPDTQYF
CDR3nt: TGTGCCAGCAGCCCCAGCGGTAGCGGGGTCCCAGATACGCAGTATTTT

d_gene: TRBD1
v_gene: TRBV12-3/TRBV12-4
abundance: -
j_gene: TRBJ1-2
CDR3aa: CASSPGVRTGFYGYTF
CDR3nt: TGTGCCAGCAGCCCAGGGGTCCGGACAGGCTTTTATGGCTACACCTTC

d_gene: -
v_gene: TRBV7-3
abundance: few
j_gene: TRBJ2-5
CDR3aa: CASSLWGRETQYF
CDR3nt: TGTGCCAGCAGCTTGTGGGGGAGGGAGACCCAGTACTTC

d_gene: TRBD2
v_gene: TRBV10-3
abundance: -
j_gene: TRBJ2-1
CDR3aa: CATLNPSGSTVF
CDR3nt: TGTGCCACCTTAAACCCTAGCGGGTCGACGGTCTTC

d_gene: TRBD2
v_gene: TRBV6-5
abundance: -
j_gene: TRBJ2-2
CDR3aa: CASSFSGEETGELFF
CDR3nt: TGTGCCAGCAGTTTTAGCGGGGAGGAAACCGGGGAGCTGTTTTTT

d_gene: TRBD2
v_gene: TRBV20-1
abundance: -
j_gene: TRBJ2-1
CDR3aa: CSARAGDGYEQFF
CDR3nt: TGCAGTGCTAGGGCGGGAGATGGGTATGAGCAGTTCTTC

d_gene: -
v_gene: TRBV4-3
abundance: -
j_gene: TRBJ2-1
CDR3aa: CASSQDLSSSYNEQFF
CDR3nt: TGCGCCAGCAGCCAAGATTTATCCAGCTCCTACAATGAGCAGTTCTTC

d_gene: -
v_gene: TRBV27
abundance: few
j_gene: TRBJ1-1
CDR3aa: CASRIGGGVLEAFF
CDR3nt: TGTGCCAGCAGAATCGGCGGGGGAGTTCTTGAAGCTTTCTTT

d_gene: -
v_gene: TRBV2
abundance: -
j_gene: TRBJ2-1
CDR3aa: CASVPGRRVGQFF
CDR3nt: TGTGCCAGCGTTCCAGGCCGACGGGTTGGGCAGTTCTTC

d_gene: -
v_gene: TRBV12-3/TRBV12-4
abundance: many
j_gene: TRBJ2-7
CDR3aa: CASSLDSLAYEQYF
CDR3nt: TGTGCCAGCAGTTTAGACTCATTAGCCTACGAGCAGTACTTC

d_gene: TRBD2
v_gene: TRBV29-1
abundance: -
j_gene: TRBJ2-3
CDR3aa: CSVGEAGEADTQYF
CDR3nt: TGCAGCGTTGGTGAAGCGGGAGAGGCAGATACGCAGTATTTT

d_gene: TRBD2
v_gene: TRBV2
abundance: -
j_gene: TRBJ2-1
CDR3aa: CATAGGGPYNEQFF
CDR3nt: TGTGCCACCGCGGGGGGGGGTCCTTACAATGAGCAGTTCTTC

d_gene: -
v_gene: TRBV7-9
abundance: many
j_gene: TRBJ1-5
CDR3aa: CASSLSDAGQPQHF
CDR3nt: TGTGCCAGCAGCTTAAGCGACGCGGGTCAGCCCCAGCATTTT

d_gene: -
v_gene: TRBV24-1
abundance: many
j_gene: TRBJ2-5
CDR3aa: CATAIRETQYF
CDR3nt: TGTGCCACCGCGATTCGGGAGACCCAGTACTTC

d_gene: -
v_gene: TRBV5-1
abundance: few
j_gene: TRBJ1-4
CDR3aa: CASSWGHPLREKLFF
CDR3nt: TGCGCCAGCAGCTGGGGACACCCTCTTCGGGAAAAACTGTTTTTT

d_gene: TRBD2
v_gene: TRBV18
abundance: -
j_gene: TRBJ2-3
CDR3aa: CASSQVPGLAGGITDTQYF
CDR3nt: TGTGCCAGCTCCCAAGTCCCGGGACTAGCGGGAGGAATCACAGATACGCAGTATTTT

d_gene: TRBD1
v_gene: TRBV7-6
abundance: -
j_gene: TRBJ2-6
CDR3aa: CASSPGTGNIPGANVLTF
CDR3nt: TGTGCCAGCAGCCCAGGGACAGGAAACATCCCTGGGGCCAACGTCCTGACTTTC